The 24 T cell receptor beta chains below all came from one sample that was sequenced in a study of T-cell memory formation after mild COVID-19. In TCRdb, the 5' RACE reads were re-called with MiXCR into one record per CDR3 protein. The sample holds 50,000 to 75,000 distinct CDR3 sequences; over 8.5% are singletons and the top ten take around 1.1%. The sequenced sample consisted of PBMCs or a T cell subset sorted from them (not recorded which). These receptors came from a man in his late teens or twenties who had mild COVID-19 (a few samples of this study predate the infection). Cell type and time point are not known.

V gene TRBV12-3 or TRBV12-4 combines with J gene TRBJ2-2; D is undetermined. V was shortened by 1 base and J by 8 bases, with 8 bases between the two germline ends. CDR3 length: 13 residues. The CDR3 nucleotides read TGTGCCAGCAGTTTAGACCCCGAGGGGGAGCTGTTTTTT. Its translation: CASSLDPEGELFF.

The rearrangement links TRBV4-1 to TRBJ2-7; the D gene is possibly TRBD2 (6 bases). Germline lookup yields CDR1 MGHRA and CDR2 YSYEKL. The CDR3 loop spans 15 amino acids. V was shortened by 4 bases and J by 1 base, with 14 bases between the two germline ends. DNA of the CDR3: TGCGCCAGCAGCCCTCTTTGGCGGGGATCCTACGAGCAGTACTTC. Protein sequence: CASSPLWRGSYEQYF.

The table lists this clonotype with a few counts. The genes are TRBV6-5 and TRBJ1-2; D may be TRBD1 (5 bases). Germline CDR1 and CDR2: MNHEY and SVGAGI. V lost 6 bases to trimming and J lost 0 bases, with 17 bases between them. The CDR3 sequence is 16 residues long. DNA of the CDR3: TGTGCCAGCAGATCCCACCCGTGGGGCTCTAACTATGGCTACACCTTC. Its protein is CASRSHPWGSNYGYTF.

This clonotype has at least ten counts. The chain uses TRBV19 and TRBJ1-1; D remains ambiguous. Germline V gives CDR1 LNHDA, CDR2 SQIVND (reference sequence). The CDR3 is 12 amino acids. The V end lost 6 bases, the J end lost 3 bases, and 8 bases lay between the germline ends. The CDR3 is CASSEAHTEAFF. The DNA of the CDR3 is TGTGCCAGTAGCGAGGCACACACTGAAGCTTTCTTT.

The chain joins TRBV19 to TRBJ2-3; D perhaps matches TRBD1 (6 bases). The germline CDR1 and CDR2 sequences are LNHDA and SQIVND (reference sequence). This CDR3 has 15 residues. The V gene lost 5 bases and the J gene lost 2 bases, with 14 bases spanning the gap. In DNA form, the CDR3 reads TGTGCCAGTAGTGCAGGGGTTGGAGTCACAGATACGCAGTATTTT. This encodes CASSAGVGVTDTQYF.

The CDR3 reads CASSPGLGVNTEAFF. CDR3 in DNA: TGCGCCAGCAGCCCGGGGCTTGGGGTGAACACTGAAGCTTTCTTT. This rearrangement joins TRBV5-1 to TRBJ1-1; a possible D gene is TRBD1 (5 bases). CDR3 length: 15 residues. Germline values: CDR1 SGHRS, CDR2 YFSETQ. Between the trimmed V and J ends, which lost 4 bases and 0 bases, there was a span of 13 bases. The full variable domain, rest sourced from reference TRBV5-1 and TRBJ1-1, is KAGVTQTPRYLIKTRGQQVTLSCSPISGHRSVSWYQQTPGQGLQFLFEYFSETQRNKGNFPGRFSGRQFSNSRSEMNVSTLELGDSALYLCASSPGLGVNTEAFFGQGTRLTVV.

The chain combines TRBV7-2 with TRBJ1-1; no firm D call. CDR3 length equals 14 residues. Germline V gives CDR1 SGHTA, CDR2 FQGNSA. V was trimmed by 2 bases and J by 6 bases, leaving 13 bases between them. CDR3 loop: CASSLLGLNAEAFF. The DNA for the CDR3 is TGTGCCAGCAGCTTATTAGGGCTTAATGCTGAAGCTTTCTTT. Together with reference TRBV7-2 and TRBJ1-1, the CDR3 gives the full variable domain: GAGVSQSPSNKVTEKGKDVELRCDPISGHTALYWYRQSLGQGLEFLIYFQGNSAPDKSGLPSDRFSAERTGGSVSTLTIQRTQQEDSAVYLCASSLLGLNAEAFFGQGTRLTVV.

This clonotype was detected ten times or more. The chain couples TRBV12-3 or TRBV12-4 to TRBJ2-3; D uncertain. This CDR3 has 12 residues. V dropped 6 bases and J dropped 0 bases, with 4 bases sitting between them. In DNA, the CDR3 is TGTGCCAGCAGGGGGAGCACAGATACGCAGTATTTT. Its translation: CASRGSTDTQYF.

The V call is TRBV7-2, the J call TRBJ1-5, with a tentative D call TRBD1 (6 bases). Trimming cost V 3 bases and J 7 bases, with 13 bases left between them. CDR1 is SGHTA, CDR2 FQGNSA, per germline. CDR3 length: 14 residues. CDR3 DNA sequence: TGTGCCAGCAGCTTGGGGGGGGCACGGCAGCCCCAGCATTTT. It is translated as CASSLGGARQPQHF.

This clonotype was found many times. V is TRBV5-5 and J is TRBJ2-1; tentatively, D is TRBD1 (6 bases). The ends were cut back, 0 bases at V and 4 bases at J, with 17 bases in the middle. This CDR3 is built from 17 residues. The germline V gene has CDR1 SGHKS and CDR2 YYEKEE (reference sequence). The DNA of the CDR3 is TGTGCCAGCAGCTTGGCCGAGGCAGGGGTGCAGTACAATGAGCAGTTCTTC. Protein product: CASSLAEAGVQYNEQFF.

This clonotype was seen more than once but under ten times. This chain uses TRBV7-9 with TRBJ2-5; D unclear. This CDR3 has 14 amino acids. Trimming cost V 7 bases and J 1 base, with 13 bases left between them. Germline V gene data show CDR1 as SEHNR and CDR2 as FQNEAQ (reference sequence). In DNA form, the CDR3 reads TGTGCCAGCACCCCAAGGGCGGTCCAAGAGACCCAGTACTTC. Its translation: CASTPRAVQETQYF.

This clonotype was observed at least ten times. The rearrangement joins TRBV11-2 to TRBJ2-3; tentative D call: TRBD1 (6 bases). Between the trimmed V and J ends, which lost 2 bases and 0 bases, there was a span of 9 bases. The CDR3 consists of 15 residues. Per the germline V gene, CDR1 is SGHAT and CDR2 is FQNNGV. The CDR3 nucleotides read TGTGCCAGCAGCTTATATGGGGGCAGCACAGATACGCAGTATTTT. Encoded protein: CASSLYGGSTDTQYF.

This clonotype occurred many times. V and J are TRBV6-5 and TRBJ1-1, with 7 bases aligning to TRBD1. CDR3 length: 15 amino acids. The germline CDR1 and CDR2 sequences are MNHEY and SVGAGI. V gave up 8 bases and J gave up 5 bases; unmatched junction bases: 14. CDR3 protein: CASGSGGAGLTEAFF. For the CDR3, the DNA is TGTGCCAGCGGTTCAGGGGGGGCTGGTTTAACTGAAGCTTTCTTT.

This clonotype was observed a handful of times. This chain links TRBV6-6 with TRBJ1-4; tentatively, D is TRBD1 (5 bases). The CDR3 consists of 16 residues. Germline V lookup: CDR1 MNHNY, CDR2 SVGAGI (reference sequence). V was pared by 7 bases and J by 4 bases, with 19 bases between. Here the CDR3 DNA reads TGTGCCAGCACCATAGGAGGGGCGCTCTTTAATGAAAAACTGTTTTTT. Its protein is CASTIGGALFNEKLFF.

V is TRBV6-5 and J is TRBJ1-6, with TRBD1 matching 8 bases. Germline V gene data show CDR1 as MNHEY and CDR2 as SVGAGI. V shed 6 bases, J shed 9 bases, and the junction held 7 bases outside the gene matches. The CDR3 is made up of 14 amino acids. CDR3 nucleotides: TGTGCCAGCAGGGACAGGACAGGGACTTCACCCCTCCACTTT. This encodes CASRDRTGTSPLHF.

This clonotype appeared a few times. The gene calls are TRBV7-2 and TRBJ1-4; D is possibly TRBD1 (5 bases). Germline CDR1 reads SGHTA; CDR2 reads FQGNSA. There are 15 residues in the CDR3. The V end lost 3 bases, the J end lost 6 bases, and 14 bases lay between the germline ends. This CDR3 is CASSLDHAGHEKLFF. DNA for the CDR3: TGTGCCAGCAGCTTGGACCATGCAGGGCATGAAAAACTGTTTTTT.

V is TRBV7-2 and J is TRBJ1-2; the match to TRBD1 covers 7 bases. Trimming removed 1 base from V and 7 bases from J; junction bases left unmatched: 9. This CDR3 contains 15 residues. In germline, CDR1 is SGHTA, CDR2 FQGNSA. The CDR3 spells CASSLGVTGMRGYTF. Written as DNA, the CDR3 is TGTGCCAGCAGCTTAGGCGTGACAGGGATGCGTGGCTACACCTTC.

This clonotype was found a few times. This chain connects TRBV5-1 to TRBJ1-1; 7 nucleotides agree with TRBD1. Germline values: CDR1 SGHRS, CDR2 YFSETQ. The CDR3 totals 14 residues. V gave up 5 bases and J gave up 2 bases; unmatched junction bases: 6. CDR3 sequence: CASSFGQVNTEAFF. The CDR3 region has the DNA TGCGCCAGCAGTTTCGGACAGGTAAACACTGAAGCTTTCTTT.

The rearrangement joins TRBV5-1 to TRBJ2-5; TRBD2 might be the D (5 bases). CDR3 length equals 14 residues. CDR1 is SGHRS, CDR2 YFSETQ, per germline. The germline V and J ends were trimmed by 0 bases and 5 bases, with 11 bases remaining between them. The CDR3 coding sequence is TGCGCCAGCAGCTTGGGTATGGGAGAGGAGACCCAGTACTTC. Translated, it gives CASSLGMGEETQYF. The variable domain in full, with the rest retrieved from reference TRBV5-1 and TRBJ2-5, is KAGVTQTPRYLIKTRGQQVTLSCSPISGHRSVSWYQQTPGQGLQFLFEYFSETQRNKGNFPGRFSGRQFSNSRSEMNVSTLELGDSALYLCASSLGMGEETQYFGPGTRLLVL.

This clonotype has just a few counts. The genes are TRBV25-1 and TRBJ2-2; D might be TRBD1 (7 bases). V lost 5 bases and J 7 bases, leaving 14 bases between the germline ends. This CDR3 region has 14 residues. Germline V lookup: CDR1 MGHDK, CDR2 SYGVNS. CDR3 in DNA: TGTGCCAGCAGTAAGGAGGGGGCGTTCGGGGAGCTGTTTTTT. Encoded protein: CASSKEGAFGELFF. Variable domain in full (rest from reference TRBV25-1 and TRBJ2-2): EADIYQTPRYLVIGTGKKITLECSQTMGHDKMYWYQQDPGMELHLIHYSYGVNSTEKGDLSSESTVSRIRTEHFPLTLESARPSHTSQYLCASSKEGAFGELFFGEGSRLTVL.

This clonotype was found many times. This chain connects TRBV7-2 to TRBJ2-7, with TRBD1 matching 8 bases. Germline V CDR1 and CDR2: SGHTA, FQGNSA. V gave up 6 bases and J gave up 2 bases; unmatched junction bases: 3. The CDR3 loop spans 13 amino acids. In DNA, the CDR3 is TGTGCCAGCAGTACACAGGGGGCCTACGAGCAGTACTTC. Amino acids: CASSTQGAYEQYF.

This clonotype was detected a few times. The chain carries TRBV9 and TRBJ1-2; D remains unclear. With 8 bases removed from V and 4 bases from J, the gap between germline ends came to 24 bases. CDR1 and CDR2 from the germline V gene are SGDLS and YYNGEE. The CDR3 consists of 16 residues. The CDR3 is CASTNTVGTQVYGYTF. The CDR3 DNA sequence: TGTGCCAGTACCAATACGGTCGGAACCCAGGTCTATGGCTACACCTTC.

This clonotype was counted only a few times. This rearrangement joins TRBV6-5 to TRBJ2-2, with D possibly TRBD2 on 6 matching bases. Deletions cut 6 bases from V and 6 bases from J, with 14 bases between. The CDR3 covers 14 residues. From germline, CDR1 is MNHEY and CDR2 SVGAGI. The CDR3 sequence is CASRGTDRPGELFF. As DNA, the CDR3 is TGTGCCAGCAGAGGGACTGATCGGCCCGGGGAGCTGTTTTTT.

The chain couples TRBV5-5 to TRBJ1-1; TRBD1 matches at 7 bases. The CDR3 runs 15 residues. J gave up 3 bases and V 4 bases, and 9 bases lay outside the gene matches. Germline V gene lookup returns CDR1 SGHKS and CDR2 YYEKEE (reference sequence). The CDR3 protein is CASSQVTGSDTEAFF. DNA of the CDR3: TGTGCCAGCAGCCAGGTGACAGGGTCGGACACTGAAGCTTTCTTT.